This T cell receptor beta chain emerged from a study of blood T cell repertoires in COVID-19. Study-level background: The origin of the acute and convalescent COVID-19 samples was the United States, Italy and Spain. Sample material is recorded as cDNA or gDNA derived from T cells, B-cell-depleted T cells, or PBMCs.

Authors' data handling: From reference gene primer amplification, estimates of nucleated cell counts were derived. Profiled with immunoSEQ multiplex PCR; TCRdb holds only in-frame clones, not every one. For V, J and clone size, that table is used; D and trimming come from the DNA. The sample holds around 15,000 clones, less than 90% seen once. V lost 5 bases to trimming and J lost 6 bases, with 11 bases between them. Germline V gene data show CDR1 as MNHEY and CDR2 as SMNVEV (reference sequence). The CDR3 covers 13 residues. This clone was counted a single time. V gene TRBV27 combines with J gene TRBJ2-1; D gene uncertain. The specimen was peripheral blood. The sequence was obtained from a man aged 40-49 years with active or convalescent COVID-19. The chain's CDR3 is CASSHPSGNEQFF. CDR3 nucleotide sequence: TGTGCCAGCAGTCACCCTTCGGGCAATGAGCAGTTCTTC.